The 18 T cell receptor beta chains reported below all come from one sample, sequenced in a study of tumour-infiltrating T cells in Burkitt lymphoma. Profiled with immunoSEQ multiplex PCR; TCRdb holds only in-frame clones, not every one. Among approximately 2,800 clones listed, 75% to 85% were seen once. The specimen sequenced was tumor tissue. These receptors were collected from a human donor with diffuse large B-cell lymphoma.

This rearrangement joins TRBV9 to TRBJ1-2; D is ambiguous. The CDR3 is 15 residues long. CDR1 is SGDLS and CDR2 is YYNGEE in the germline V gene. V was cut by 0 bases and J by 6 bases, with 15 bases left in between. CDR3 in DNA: TGTGCCAGCAGCGTAGCGGGGATCGCAACTCATGGCTACACCTTC. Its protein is CASSVAGIATHGYTF.

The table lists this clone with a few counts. The CDR3 protein is CASSPGVSTGELFF. Here the CDR3 DNA reads TGTGCCAGTAGCCCCGGGGTGTCGACCGGGGAGCTGTTTTTT. J is TRBJ2-2 and V is TRBV19, with D possibly being TRBD2 (5 bases). Trimming shortened V by 6 bases and J by 5 bases, and 13 bases separated the two germline ends. Germline V gives CDR1 LNHDA, CDR2 SQIVND (reference sequence). This CDR3 spans 14 amino acids.

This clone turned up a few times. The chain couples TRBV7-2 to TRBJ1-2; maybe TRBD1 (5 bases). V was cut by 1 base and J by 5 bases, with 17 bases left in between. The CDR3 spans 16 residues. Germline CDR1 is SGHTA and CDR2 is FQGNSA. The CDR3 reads CASSLGPTTGGYGYTF. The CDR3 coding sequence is TGTGCCAGCAGCTTAGGCCCTACAACAGGCGGATATGGCTACACCTTC.

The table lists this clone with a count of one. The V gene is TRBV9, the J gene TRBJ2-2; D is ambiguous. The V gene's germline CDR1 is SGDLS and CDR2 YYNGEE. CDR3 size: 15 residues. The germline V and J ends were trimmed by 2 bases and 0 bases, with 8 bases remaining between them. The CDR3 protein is CASSVYGTNTGELFF. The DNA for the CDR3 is TGTGCCAGCAGCGTCTATGGCACGAACACCGGGGAGCTGTTTTTT.

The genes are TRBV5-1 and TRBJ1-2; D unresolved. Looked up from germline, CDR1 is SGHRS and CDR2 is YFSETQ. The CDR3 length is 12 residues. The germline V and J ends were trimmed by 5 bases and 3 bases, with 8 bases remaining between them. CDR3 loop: CASRETDYGYTF. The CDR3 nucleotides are TGCGCCAGCAGGGAAACCGACTATGGCTACACCTTC.

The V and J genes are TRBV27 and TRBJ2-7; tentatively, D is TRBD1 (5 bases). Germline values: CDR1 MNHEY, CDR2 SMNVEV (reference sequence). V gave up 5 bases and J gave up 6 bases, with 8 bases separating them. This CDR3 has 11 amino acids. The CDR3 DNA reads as TGTGCCAGCAGTCTGCAGGGCGAGCAGTACTTC. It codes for CASSLQGEQYF.

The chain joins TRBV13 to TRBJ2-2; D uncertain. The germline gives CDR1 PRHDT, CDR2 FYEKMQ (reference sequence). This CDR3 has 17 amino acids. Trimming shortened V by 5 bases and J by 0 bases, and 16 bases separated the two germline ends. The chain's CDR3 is CASSLPRGRANTGELFF. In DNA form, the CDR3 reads TGTGCCAGCAGCCTCCCAAGAGGTCGGGCGAACACCGGGGAGCTGTTTTTT.

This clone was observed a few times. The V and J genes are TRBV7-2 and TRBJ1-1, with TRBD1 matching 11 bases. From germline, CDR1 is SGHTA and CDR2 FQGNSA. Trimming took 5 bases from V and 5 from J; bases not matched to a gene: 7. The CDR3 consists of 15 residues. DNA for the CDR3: TGTGCCAGCAGCCTACTCGGGACAGGGGGGACTGAAGCTTTCTTT. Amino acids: CASSLLGTGGTEAFF.

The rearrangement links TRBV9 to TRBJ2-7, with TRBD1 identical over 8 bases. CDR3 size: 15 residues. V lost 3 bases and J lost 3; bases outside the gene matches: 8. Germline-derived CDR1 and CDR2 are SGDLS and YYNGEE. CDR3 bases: TGTGCCAGCAGCGCGACAGGGGAGCCGCACTACGAGCAGTACTTC. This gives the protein CASSATGEPHYEQYF.

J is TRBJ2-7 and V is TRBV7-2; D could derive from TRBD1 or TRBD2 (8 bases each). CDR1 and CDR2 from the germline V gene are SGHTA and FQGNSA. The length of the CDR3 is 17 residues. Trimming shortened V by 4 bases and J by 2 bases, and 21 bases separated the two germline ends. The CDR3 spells CASSSNGRAGGTYEQYF. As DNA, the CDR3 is TGTGCCAGCAGCTCCAACGGGAGGGCAGGGGGCACCTACGAGCAGTACTTC.

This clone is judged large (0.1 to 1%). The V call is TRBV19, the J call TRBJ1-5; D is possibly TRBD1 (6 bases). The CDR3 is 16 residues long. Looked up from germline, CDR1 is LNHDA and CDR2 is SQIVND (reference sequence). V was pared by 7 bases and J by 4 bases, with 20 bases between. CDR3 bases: TGTGCCAGTAACTCGCTGGGAACAGGGACAAATCAGCCCCAGCATTTT. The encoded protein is CASNSLGTGTNQPQHF.

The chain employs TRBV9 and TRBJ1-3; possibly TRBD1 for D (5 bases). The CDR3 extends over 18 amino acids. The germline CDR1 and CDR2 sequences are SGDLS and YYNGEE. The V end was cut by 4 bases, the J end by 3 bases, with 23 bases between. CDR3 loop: CASSPLGGGGRSGNTIYF. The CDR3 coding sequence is TGTGCCAGCAGCCCCCTGGGTGGGGGAGGGAGGAGTGGAAACACCATATATTTT.

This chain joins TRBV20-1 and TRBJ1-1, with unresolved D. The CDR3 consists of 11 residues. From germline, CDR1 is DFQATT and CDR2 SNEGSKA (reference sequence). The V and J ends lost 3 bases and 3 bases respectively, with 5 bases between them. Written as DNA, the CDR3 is TGCAGTGCTAGCCCGGACACTGAAGCTTTCTTT. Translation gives CSASPDTEAFF.

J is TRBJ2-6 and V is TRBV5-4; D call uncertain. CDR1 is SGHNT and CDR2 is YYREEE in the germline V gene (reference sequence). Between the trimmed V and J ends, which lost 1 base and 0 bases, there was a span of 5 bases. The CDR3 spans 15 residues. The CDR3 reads CASSLTTSGANVLTF. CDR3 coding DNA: TGTGCCAGCAGCTTGACCACCTCTGGGGCCAACGTCCTGACTTTC.

This chain's CDR3 is CASSLGQEGLAAYEQYF. CDR3 bases: TGTGCCAGCAGCTTGGGACAGGAAGGGCTAGCGGCCTACGAGCAGTACTTC. V and J are TRBV5-5 and TRBJ2-7; perhaps TRBD2 as D (7 bases). This CDR3 spans 17 amino acids. V was trimmed by 0 bases and J by 2 bases, leaving 18 bases between them. From germline, CDR1 is SGHKS and CDR2 YYEKEE (reference sequence).

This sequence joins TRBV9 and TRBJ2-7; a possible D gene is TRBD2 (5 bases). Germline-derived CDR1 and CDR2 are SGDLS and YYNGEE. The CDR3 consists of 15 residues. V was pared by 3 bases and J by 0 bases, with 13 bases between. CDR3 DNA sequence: TGTGCCAGCAGCGGGGGAGACGGGTCCTCCTACGAGCAGTACTTC. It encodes CASSGGDGSSYEQYF. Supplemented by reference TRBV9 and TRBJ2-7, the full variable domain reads DSGVTQTPKHLITATGQRVTLRCSPRSGDLSVYWYQQSLDQGLQFLIQYYNGEERAKGNILERFSAQQFPDLHSELNLSSLELGDSALYFCASSGGDGSSYEQYFGPGTRLTVT.

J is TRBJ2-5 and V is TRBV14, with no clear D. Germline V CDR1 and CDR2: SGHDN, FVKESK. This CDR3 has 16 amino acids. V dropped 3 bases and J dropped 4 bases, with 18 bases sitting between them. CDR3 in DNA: TGTGCCAGCAGCCAGAGGATTGTGGGGTTGACAGAGACCCAGTACTTC. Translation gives CASSQRIVGLTETQYF.

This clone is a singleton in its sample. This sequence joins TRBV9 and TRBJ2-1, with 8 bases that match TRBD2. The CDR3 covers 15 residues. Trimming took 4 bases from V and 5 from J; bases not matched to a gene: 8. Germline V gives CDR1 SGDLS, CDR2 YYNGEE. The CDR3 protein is CASSMTGGPNNEQFF. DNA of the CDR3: TGTGCCAGCAGCATGACGGGGGGGCCCAACAATGAGCAGTTCTTC. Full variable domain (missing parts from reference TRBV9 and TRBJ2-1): DSGVTQTPKHLITATGQRVTLRCSPRSGDLSVYWYQQSLDQGLQFLIQYYNGEERAKGNILERFSAQQFPDLHSELNLSSLELGDSALYFCASSMTGGPNNEQFFGPGTRLTVL.